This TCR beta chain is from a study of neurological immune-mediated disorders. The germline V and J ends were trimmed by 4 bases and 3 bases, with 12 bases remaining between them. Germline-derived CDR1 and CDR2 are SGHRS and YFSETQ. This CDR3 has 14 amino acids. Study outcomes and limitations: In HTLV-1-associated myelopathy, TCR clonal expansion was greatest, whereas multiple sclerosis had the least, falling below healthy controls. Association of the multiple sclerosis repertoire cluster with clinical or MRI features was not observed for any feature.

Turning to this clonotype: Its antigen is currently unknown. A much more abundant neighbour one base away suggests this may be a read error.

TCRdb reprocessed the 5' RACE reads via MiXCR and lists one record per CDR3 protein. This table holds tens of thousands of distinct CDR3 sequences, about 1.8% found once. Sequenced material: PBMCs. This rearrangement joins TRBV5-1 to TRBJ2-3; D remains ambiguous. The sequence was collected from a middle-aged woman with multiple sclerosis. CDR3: CASSGGKETDTQYF. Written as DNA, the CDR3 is TGCGCCAGCAGCGGCGGAAAGGAGACAGATACGCAGTATTTT.